The source of this TCR beta chain is a study of response to subunit inactivated influenza vaccine. Germline V gene lookup returns CDR1 MGHRA and CDR2 YSYEKL. This CDR3 contains 13 residues. Trimming removed 0 bases at V and 10 bases at J, with 10 bases between. One entry per CDR3 protein results from TCRdb running MiXCR on the RT-PCR reads. There are 500,000 to 600,000 distinct CDR3 sequences in the sample; approximately 11% occur only once, and approximately 9.9% lies in the top ten. These same data were also listed under a study on T cells expressing NK-cell markers. That study adds: UMIs accompanied the 5'RACE template switching by which TCR beta cDNA was made.

The origin of this receptor is a man aged 50 or older who received an inactivated influenza vaccine. Sequenced here: PBMCs from blood, sampled on the day of vaccination. The chain couples TRBV4-1 to TRBJ2-1, with unresolved D. The chain's CDR3 is CASSQEPAAEQFF. The CDR3 DNA reads as TGCGCCAGCAGCCAAGAGCCAGCTGCCGAGCAGTTCTTC.